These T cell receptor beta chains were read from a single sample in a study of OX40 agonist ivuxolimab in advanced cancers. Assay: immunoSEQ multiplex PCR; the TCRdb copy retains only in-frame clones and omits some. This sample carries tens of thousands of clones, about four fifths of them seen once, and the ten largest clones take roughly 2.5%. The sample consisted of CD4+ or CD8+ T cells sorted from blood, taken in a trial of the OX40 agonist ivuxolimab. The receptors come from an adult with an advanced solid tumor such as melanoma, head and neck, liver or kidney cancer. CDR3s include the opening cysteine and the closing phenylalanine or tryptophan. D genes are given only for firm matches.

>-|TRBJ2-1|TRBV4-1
TGCGCCAGCAGCCAAGGTACATCCTACAATGAGCAGTTCTTC
CASSQGTSYNEQFF
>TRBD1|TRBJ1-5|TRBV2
TGTGCCAGCAGTCCTTTAGGGACAGGGGGACAGCCCCAGCATTTT
CASSPLGTGGQPQHF
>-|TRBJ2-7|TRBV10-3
TGTGCCATCAGCCAGGACCGCTACGAGCAGTACTTC
CAISQDRYEQYF
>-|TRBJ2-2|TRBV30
TGTGCCTGGAGCCTGTCAAACACCGGGGAGCTGTTTTTT
CAWSLSNTGELFF
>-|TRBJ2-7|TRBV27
TGTGCCAGCAGAAGCCGGGGCCTAGTTTACGAGCAGTACTTC
CASRSRGLVYEQYF
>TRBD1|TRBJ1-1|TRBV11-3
TGTGCCAGCAGCATACAGGGGGAAAACACTGAAGCTTTCTTT
CASSIQGENTEAFF
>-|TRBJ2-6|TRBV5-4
TGTGCCAGCAGCAGGGACCTGCCAGGACTTCCTGGGGCCAACGTCCTGACTTTC
CASSRDLPGLPGANVLTF
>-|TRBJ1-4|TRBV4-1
TGCGCCAGCAGCAAAGAGGGCCGAATGGGGGAAAAACTGTTTTTT
CASSKEGRMGEKLFF
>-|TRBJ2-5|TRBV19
TGTGCCAGTAGTGTGGCAGACCAAGAGACCCAGTACTTC
CASSVADQETQYF
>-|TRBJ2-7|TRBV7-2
TGTGCCAGCAGCTTAGCGGTATTCGGCGTTGTAAGCGGCCCCCTCTACGAGCAGTACTTC
CASSLAVFGVVSGPLYEQYF
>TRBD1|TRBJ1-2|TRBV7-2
TGTGCCAGCAGCTTAGACAGGGGGCCCTATGGCTACACCTTC
CASSLDRGPYGYTF
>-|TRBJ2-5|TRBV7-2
TGTGCCAGCAGCTTAGGAGTCTATAAGGAGACCCAGTACTTC
CASSLGVYKETQYF
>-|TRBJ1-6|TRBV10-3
TGTGCCATCAGTGAGATGGAGTTGGGTTCACCCCTCCACTTT
CAISEMELGSPLHF
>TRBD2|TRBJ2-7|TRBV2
TGTGCCAGCAGTGAAAATCTAGCGGGAGGTGTCGAGCAGTACTTC
CASSENLAGGVEQYF